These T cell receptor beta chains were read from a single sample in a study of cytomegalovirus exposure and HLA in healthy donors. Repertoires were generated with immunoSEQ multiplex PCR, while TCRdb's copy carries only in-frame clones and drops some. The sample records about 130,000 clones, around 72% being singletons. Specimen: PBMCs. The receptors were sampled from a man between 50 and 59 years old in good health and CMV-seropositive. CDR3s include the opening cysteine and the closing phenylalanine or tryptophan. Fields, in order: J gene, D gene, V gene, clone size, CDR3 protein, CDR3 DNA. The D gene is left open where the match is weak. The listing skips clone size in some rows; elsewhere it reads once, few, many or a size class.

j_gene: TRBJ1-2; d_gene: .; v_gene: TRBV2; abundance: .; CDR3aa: CASSREDDYGYTF; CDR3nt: TGTGCCAGCAGCAGGGAAGATGACTATGGCTACACCTTC
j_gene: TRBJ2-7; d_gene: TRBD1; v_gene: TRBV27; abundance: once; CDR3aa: CASTKLDRGVPYEQYF; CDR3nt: TGTGCCAGCACAAAACTAGACAGGGGCGTCCCCTACGAGCAGTACTTC
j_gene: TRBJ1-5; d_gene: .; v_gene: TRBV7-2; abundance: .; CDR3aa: CASSTPGDRNQPQHF; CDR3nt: TGTGCCAGCAGCACCCCAGGGGACCGCAATCAGCCCCAGCATTTT
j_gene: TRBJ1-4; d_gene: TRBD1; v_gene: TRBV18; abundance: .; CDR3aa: CASSAQGAPNEKLFF; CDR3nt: TGTGCCAGCTCAGCACAGGGGGCGCCTAATGAAAAACTGTTTTTT
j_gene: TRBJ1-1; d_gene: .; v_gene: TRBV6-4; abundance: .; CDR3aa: CASSVAENTEAFF; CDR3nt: TGTGCCAGCAGTGTAGCAGAGAACACTGAAGCTTTCTTT
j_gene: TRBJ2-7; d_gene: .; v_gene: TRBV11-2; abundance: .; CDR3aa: CASSFGTGLYF; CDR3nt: TGTGCCAGCAGCTTTGGGACTGGTCTGTACTTC
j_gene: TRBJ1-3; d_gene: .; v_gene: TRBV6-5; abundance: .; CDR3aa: CASSAGAGNTIYF; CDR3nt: TGTGCCAGCAGTGCCGGTGCTGGAAACACCATATATTTT
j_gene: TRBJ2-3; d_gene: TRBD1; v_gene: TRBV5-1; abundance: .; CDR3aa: CASSRDRDTQYF; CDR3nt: TGCGCCAGCAGCCGGGACAGAGATACGCAGTATTTT
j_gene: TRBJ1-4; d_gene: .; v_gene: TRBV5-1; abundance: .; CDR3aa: CASSLETATNEKLFF; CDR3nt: TGCGCCAGCAGCTTGGAGACAGCAACTAATGAAAAACTGTTTTTT
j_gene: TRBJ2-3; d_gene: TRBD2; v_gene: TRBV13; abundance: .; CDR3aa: CASSRTSGVPDTQYF; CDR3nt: TGTGCCAGCAGTAGGACTAGCGGGGTACCAGATACGCAGTATTTT
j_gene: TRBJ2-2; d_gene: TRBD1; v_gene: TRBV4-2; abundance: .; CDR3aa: CASSQPDRGPMVSGELFF; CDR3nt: TGTGCCAGCAGCCAACCGGACAGGGGGCCGATGGTCTCCGGGGAGCTGTTTTTT
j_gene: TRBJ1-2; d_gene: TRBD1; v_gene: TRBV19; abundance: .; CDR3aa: CATQRTGVYGYTF; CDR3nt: TGTGCCACCCAACGGACAGGGGTCTATGGCTACACCTTC
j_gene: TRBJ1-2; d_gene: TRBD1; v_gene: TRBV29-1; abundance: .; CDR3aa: CSVGQGQGGYGYTF; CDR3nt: TGCAGCGTTGGACAGGGACAGGGGGGCTATGGCTACACCTTC
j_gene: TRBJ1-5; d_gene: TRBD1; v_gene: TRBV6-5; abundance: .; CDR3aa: CASSSGTGANQPQHF; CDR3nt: TGTGCCAGCAGTTCTGGGACAGGGGCAAATCAGCCCCAGCATTTT
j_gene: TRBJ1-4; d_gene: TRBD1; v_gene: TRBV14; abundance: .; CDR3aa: CASSARQGRNEKLFF; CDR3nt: TGTGCCAGCAGCGCTCGACAGGGTCGGAATGAAAAACTGTTTTTT
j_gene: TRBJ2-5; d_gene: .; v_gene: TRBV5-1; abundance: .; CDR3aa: CASSSKETQYF; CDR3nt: TGCGCCAGCAGCTCTAAAGAGACCCAGTACTTC